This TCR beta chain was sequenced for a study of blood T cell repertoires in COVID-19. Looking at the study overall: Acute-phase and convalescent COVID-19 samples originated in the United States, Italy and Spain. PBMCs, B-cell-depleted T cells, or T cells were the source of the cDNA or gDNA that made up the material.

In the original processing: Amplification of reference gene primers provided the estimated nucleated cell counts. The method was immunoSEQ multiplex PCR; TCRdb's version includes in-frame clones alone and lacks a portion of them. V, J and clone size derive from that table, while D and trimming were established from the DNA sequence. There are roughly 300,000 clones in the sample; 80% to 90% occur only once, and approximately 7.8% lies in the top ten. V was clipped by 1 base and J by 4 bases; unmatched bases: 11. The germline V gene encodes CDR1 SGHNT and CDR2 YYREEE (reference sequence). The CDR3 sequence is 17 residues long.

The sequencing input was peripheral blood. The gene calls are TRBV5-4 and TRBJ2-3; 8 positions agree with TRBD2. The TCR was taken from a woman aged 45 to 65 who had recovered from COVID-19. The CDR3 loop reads CASSLSPGTRTPDTQYF. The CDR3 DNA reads TGTGCCAGCAGCTTGTCACCAGGGACTAGAACCCCAGATACGCAGTATTTT. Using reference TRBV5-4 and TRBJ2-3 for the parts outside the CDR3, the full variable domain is ETGVTQSPTHLIKTRGQQVTLRCSSQSGHNTVSWYQQALGQGPQFIFQYYREEENGRGNFPPRFSGLQFPNYSSELNVNALELDDSALYLCASSLSPGTRTPDTQYFGPGTRLTVL.